The clone carrying this TCR beta chain has just a few counts. Trimming at V came to 4 bases and at J to 7 bases, leaving 3 bases not matched to a gene. In germline, CDR1 is SGHTA, CDR2 FQGTGA. The CDR3 has 13 amino acids. TCRdb re-called the 5' RACE reads with MiXCR, one entry per CDR3 protein. The table has 580,000 or so distinct CDR3 sequences, approximately 15% seen once. The data were taken from a study of T-cell memory formation after mild COVID-19. This TCR was sampled from an adult woman who had mild COVID-19 (a few samples of this study predate the infection). Cell type and time point are not known. The gene calls are TRBV7-3 and TRBJ2-1, with TRBD1 identical over 8 bases. The sequenced sample consisted of PBMCs or a T cell subset sorted from them (not recorded which). In nucleotides, the CDR3 is TGTGCCAGCAGCTCGGACAGGGAGAATGAGCAGTTCTTC. Amino acid sequence: CASSSDRENEQFF.